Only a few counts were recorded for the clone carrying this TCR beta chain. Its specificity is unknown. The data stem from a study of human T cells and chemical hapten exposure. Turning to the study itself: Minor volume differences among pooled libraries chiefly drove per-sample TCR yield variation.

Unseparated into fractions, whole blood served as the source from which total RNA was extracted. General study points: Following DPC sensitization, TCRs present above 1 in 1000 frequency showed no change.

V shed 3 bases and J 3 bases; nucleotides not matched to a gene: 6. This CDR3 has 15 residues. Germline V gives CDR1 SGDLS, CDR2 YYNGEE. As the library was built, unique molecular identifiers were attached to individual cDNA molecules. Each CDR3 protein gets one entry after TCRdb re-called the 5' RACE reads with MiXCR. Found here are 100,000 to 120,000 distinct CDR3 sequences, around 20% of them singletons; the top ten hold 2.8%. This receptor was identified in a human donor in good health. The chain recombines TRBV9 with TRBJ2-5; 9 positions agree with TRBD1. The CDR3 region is CASSAWTGDKETQYF. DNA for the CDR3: TGTGCCAGCAGCGCCTGGACAGGGGATAAAGAGACCCAGTACTTC.